One and the same sample provided the 22 T cell receptor beta chains below, sequenced in a study of shared clonotypes between healthy human individuals. Profiling relied on immunoSEQ multiplex PCR, and the TCRdb table lists in-frame clones only, not all of them. This table holds some 2,400,000 clones, about 94% found once. The sample comprised naive CD4+ T cells sorted from blood. Documented subset: CD45RA+ positively selected. These receptors were obtained from a man in his late teens or twenties in good health.

The rearrangement joins TRBV9 to TRBJ2-2; 8 bases map to TRBD2. V gave up 4 bases and J gave up 1 base; unmatched junction bases: 3. This CDR3 is 15 amino acids long. Germline assignment: CDR1 SGDLS and CDR2 YYNGEE. CDR3 protein: CASSSSGWNTGELFF. The CDR3 DNA is TGTGCCAGCAGCTCTAGCGGGTGGAACACCGGGGAGCTGTTTTTT.

The V and J genes are TRBV29-1 and TRBJ1-1; unclear D gene. Germline assignment: CDR1 SQVTM and CDR2 ANQGSEA. The CDR3 is made up of 14 amino acids. The V end was cut by 1 base, the J end by 4 bases, with 13 bases between. CDR3 nucleotide sequence: TGCAGCGTTGAAGTGGGTCGGATAGGCACTGAAGCTTTCTTT. It specifies CSVEVGRIGTEAFF. Full variable domain (missing parts from reference TRBV29-1 and TRBJ1-1): SAVISQKPSRDICQRGTSLTIQCQVDSQVTMMFWYRQQPGQSLTLIATANQGSEATYESGFVIDKFPISRPNLTFSTLTVSNMSPEDSSIYLCSVEVGRIGTEAFFGQGTRLTVV.

Concerning this clone itself: One end of the junction is discordant with germline, which a read error may explain. The chain is built from TRBV6-5 and TRBJ2-7; a possible D gene is TRBD1 (5 bases). Germline V gene data show CDR1 as MNHEY and CDR2 as SVGAGI. The CDR3 covers 14 residues. CDR3 nucleotide sequence: TGTGCCAGCAGAGTTGAAAGGGGCTCCCACGAGCAGTACTTC. It translates to CASRVERGSHEQYF.

V gene TRBV7-2 combines with J gene TRBJ2-7; possibly TRBD2 for D (5 bases). This CDR3 is built from 12 residues. V was trimmed by 5 bases and J by 4 bases, leaving 9 bases between them. Germline V gives CDR1 SGHTA, CDR2 FQGNSA. The CDR3 region is CASSIGLYEQYF. DNA of the CDR3: TGTGCCAGCAGCATCGGACTGTACGAGCAGTACTTC.

This chain uses TRBV28 with TRBJ2-3; no clear D gene. CDR3 length: 15 amino acids. The germline CDR1 and CDR2 sequences are MDHEN and SYDVKM. V lost 7 bases to trimming and J lost 2 bases, with 16 bases between them. For the CDR3, the DNA is TGTGCCAGCAAGAGTAACCGAGCCCACACAGATACGCAGTATTTT. Translating gives CASKSNRAHTDTQYF.

The chain is built from TRBV12-5 and TRBJ2-3; D ambiguous. The CDR3 is 15 amino acids. The V end was cut by 5 bases, the J end by 2 bases, with 14 bases between. Germline CDR1 is LGHNT and CDR2 is FRNRAP. The CDR3: CASGMITSDTDTQYF. The CDR3 bases are TGTGCTAGTGGTATGATTACCTCTGACACAGATACGCAGTATTTT.

The chain has TRBV6-6 and TRBJ2-1, with 12 bases matching TRBD2. The germline gives CDR1 MNHNY, CDR2 SVGAGI (reference sequence). With 7 bases clipped from V and 8 bases from J, the junction kept 6 bases outside the gene matches. The CDR3 runs 14 residues. DNA for the CDR3: TGTGCCAGCAAACTAGCGGGGGGTATTGATGAGCAGTTCTTC. Translated: CASKLAGGIDEQFF.

As for this clone: This CDR3 is also generated by other DNA sequences in the sample. The chain uses TRBV10-1 and TRBJ1-1, with D hard to call. V was trimmed by 3 bases and J by 0 bases, leaving 8 bases between them. The CDR3 runs 14 residues. CDR1 and CDR2 from the germline V gene are WNHNN and SYGVQD (reference sequence). As DNA, the CDR3 is TGCGCCAGCAGTGATGGAGGGATGAACACTGAAGCTTTCTTT. Residues: CASSDGGMNTEAFF.

The chain carries TRBV19 and TRBJ1-1; TRBD1 matches at 8 bases. With V trimmed by 7 bases and J by 4 bases, 5 bases remained unmatched. In germline, CDR1 is LNHDA, CDR2 SQIVND (reference sequence). The CDR3 is made up of 13 amino acids. CDR3 sequence reads: CASNGQGGTEAFF. In nucleotides, the CDR3 is TGTGCCAGTAATGGACAGGGTGGCACTGAAGCTTTCTTT.

The V and J genes are TRBV6-1 and TRBJ1-4, with unresolved D. The CDR3 runs to 16 residues. Germline CDR1 reads MNHNS; CDR2 reads SASEGT. Trimming removed 0 bases at V and 3 bases at J, with 11 bases between. The CDR3 here is CASSEAGSVANEKLFF. DNA for the CDR3: TGTGCCAGCAGTGAAGCCGGGTCCGTTGCTAATGAAAAACTGTTTTTT.

J is TRBJ2-3 and V is TRBV29-1; TRBD2 is a possible D gene (5 bases). The germline CDR1 and CDR2 sequences are SQVTM and ANQGSEA. V was clipped by 6 bases and J by 2 bases, with 9 bases between them. The CDR3 contains 12 residues. The CDR3 sequence: CSVGGPTDTQYF. CDR3 nucleotides: TGCAGCGTCGGAGGCCCCACAGATACGCAGTATTTT.

In nucleotides, the CDR3 is TGTGCCAGCAGCCAAGAACGGACTGAAGCTTTCTTT. Amino acids: CASSQERTEAFF. The chain has TRBV14 and TRBJ1-1; unclear D gene. There are 12 residues in the CDR3. CDR1 is SGHDN, CDR2 FVKESK, per germline. V was pared by 0 bases and J by 5 bases, with 4 bases between.

The CDR3 protein is CASSSTLGGDTQYF. The CDR3, as DNA: TGTGCCAGCAGCTCAACACTAGGGGGCGATACGCAGTATTTT. This chain connects TRBV7-3 to TRBJ2-3; 7 nucleotides line up with TRBD1. Germline assignment: CDR1 SGHTA and CDR2 FQGTGA. The CDR3 extends over 14 amino acids. V was pared by 4 bases and J by 6 bases, with 7 bases of the junction left unmatched.

CDR3 sequence (DNA): TGTGCCAGCAGTGGGACCCTTAACCCTAACTATGGCTACACCTTC. It translates to CASSGTLNPNYGYTF. This chain joins TRBV6-5 and TRBJ1-2, with TRBD1 as a possible D gene (5 bases). CDR1 and CDR2 from the germline V gene are MNHEY and SVGAGI. Trimming removed 5 bases at V and 0 bases at J, with 13 bases between. The CDR3 totals 15 residues.

V usage is TRBV2 and J usage is TRBJ2-1, with 16 bases lining up with TRBD2. The CDR3 contains 13 residues. V shed 6 bases and J 10 bases; nucleotides not matched to a gene: 0. The germline CDR1 and CDR2 sequences are SNHLY and FYNNEI. This chain's CDR3 is CASRGLAGGEQFF. DNA of the CDR3: TGTGCCAGCAGGGGACTAGCGGGAGGGGAGCAGTTCTTC.

This chain connects TRBV14 to TRBJ2-1; 9 bases are a match to TRBD2. The CDR3 loop spans 16 amino acids. The germline CDR1 and CDR2 sequences are SGHDN and FVKESK. V gave up 4 bases and J gave up 2 bases; unmatched junction bases: 6. In DNA form, the CDR3 reads TGTGCCAGCAGCCGCTATGCTAGCGGGGCCTACAATGAGCAGTTCTTC. Amino acid sequence: CASSRYASGAYNEQFF.

The rearrangement joins TRBV11-2 to TRBJ2-1, with D unresolved. CDR3 size: 11 residues. The V and J ends lost 7 bases and 7 bases respectively, with 8 bases between them. Germline CDR1 SGHAT, CDR2 FQNNGV. CDR3 sequence (DNA): TGTGCCAGCACCATCGGGAATGAGCAGTTCTTC. Translated, it gives CASTIGNEQFF.

The chain uses TRBV29-1 and TRBJ2-7, with 9 bases lining up with TRBD2. The V segment lost 5 bases and the J segment 4 bases; nucleotides outside the gene matches: 6. The CDR3 runs to 13 residues. Germline assignment: CDR1 SQVTM and CDR2 ANQGSEA. The CDR3 DNA is TGCAGCGTTCAGTCTAGCGGGGCTTACGAGCAGTACTTC. It translates to CSVQSSGAYEQYF.

The chain has TRBV5-1 and TRBJ2-5; TRBD2 matches 10 bases. The CDR3 extends over 14 amino acids. Germline CDR1 is SGHRS and CDR2 is YFSETQ. After removal of 4 bases from V and 6 bases from J, the junction contained 6 bases not matched to a gene. The CDR3 nucleotides read TGCGCCAGCAGCCCCGGGACTAGCGAAAAGACCCAGTACTTC. It yields the protein CASSPGTSEKTQYF. Using reference TRBV5-1 and TRBJ2-5 for the parts outside the CDR3, the full variable domain is KAGVTQTPRYLIKTRGQQVTLSCSPISGHRSVSWYQQTPGQGLQFLFEYFSETQRNKGNFPGRFSGRQFSNSRSEMNVSTLELGDSALYLCASSPGTSEKTQYFGPGTRLLVL.

This rearrangement joins TRBV27 to TRBJ1-1, with D uncertain. Trimming left V 2 bases short and J 3 bases short, with 7 bases between. Germline CDR1 and CDR2: MNHEY and SMNVEV (reference sequence). The CDR3 runs 13 residues. In DNA form, the CDR3 reads TGTGCCAGCAGTTTAAAGCCCCACACTGAAGCTTTCTTT. This sequence encodes CASSLKPHTEAFF.

The gene calls are TRBV19 and TRBJ1-1; tentatively, D is TRBD1 (6 bases). Germline V gives CDR1 LNHDA, CDR2 SQIVND (reference sequence). This CDR3 is built from 13 residues. With 3 bases removed from V and 10 bases from J, the gap between germline ends came to 15 bases. CDR3 amino acids: CASSIIQGFGAFF. CDR3 in DNA: TGTGCCAGTAGTATTATCCAGGGGTTCGGAGCTTTCTTT.

The chain uses TRBV18 and TRBJ2-7; 7 bases map to TRBD1. The J segment lost 5 bases and the V segment lost 3 bases, leaving 7 bases of the junction unmatched. Germline CDR1 is KGHSH and CDR2 is LQKENI. The CDR3 has 14 residues. The CDR3 DNA follows: TGTGCCAGCTCACCGCGGACAGGCGTCAACGAGCAGTACTTC. It translates to CASSPRTGVNEQYF.